Listed here is a single T cell receptor beta chain. Its target is not known. The germline CDR1 and CDR2 sequences are SGHVS and FQNEAQ. The CDR3 length is 16 residues. The trim removed 1 base at V and 5 bases at J, leaving 11 bases unmatched. The record originates from a study of cytomegalovirus exposure and HLA in healthy donors. Findings and limits, study-wide: A further, later analysis showed that HLA-associated TCR beta chains (compared with equally common others) were more clonally expanded. The authors judged a highly shared variant cluster likely a sequencing artifact. The authors listed 150 to 200 TCR beta chains as cytomegalovirus-associated.

The primer mix had 60 Vbeta and 13 Jbeta primers. The method was immunoSEQ multiplex PCR; TCRdb's version includes in-frame clones alone and lacks a portion of them. The table lists 110,000 to 150,000 clones, around 79% of them singletons. The receptor's source is a woman aged 25 to 39 in good health and CMV-seronegative. The sequencing sample was made of PBMCs. The V and J genes are TRBV7-8 and TRBJ2-7; 7 bases are shared with TRBD1. CDR3: CASSLGGRQGMNEQYF. In DNA form, the CDR3 reads TGTGCCAGCAGCTTAGGGGGAAGACAGGGCATGAACGAGCAGTACTTC.